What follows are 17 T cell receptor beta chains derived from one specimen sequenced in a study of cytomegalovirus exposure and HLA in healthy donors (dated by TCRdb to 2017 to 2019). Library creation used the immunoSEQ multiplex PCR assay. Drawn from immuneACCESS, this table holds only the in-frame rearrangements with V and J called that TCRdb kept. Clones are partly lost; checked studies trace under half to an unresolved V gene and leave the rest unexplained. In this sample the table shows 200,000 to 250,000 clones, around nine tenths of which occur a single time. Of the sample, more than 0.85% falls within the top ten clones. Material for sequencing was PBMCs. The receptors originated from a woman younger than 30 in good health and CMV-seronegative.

The CDR3 is CASSRDSTGELFF. The CDR3 nucleotides are TGCGCCAGCAGTCGGGACAGCACCGGGGAGCTGTTTTTT. This chain joins TRBV5-1 and TRBJ2-2, with 7 bases that match TRBD1. Germline values: CDR1 SGHRS, CDR2 YFSETQ. The CDR3 is 13 residues long. With 5 bases clipped from V and 4 bases from J, the junction kept 2 bases outside the gene matches.

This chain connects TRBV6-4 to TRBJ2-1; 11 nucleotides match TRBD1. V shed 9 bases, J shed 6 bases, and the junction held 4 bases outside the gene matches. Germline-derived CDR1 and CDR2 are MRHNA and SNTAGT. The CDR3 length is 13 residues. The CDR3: CARDRGQGNEQFF. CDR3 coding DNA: TGTGCCAGGGACAGGGGGCAGGGCAATGAGCAGTTCTTC.

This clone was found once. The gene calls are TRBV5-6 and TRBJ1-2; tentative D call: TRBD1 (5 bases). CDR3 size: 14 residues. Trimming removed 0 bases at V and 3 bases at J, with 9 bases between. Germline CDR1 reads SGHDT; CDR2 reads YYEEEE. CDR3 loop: CASSLDGGDYGYTF. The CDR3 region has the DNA TGTGCCAGCAGCTTGGATGGGGGGGACTATGGCTACACCTTC.

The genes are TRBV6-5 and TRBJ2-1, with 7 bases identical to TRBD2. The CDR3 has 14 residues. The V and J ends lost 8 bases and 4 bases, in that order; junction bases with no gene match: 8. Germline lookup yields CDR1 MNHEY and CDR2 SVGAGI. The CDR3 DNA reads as TGTGCCAGCCACGGGGCGGGAGTTTACAATGAGCAGTTCTTC. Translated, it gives CASHGAGVYNEQFF.

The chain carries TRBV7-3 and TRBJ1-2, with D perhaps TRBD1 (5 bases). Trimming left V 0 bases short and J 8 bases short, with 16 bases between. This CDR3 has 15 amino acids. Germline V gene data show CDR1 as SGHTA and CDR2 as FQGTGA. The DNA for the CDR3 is TGTGCCAGCAGCTTAACGTCTACAGGCTCTGACGGCTACACCTTC. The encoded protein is CASSLTSTGSDGYTF.

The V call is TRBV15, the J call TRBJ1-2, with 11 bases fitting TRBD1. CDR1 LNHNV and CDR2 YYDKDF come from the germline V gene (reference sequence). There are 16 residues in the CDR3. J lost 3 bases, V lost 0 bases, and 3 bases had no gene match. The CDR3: CATSREGQGAYYGYTF. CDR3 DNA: TGTGCCACCAGCAGAGAAGGACAGGGGGCCTACTATGGCTACACCTTC.

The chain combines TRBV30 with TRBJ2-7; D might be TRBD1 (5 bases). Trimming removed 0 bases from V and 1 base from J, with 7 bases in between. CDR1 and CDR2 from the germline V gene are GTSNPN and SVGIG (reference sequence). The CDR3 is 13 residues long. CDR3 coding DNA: TGTGCCTGGAGTGTTTCAGGGTCCTACGAGCAGTACTTC. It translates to CAWSVSGSYEQYF.

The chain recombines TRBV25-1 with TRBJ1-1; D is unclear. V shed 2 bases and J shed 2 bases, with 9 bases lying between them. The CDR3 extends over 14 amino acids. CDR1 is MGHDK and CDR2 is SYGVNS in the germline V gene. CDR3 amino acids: CASSEQDYNTEAFF. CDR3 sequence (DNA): TGTGCCAGCAGTGAACAGGACTACAACACTGAAGCTTTCTTT.

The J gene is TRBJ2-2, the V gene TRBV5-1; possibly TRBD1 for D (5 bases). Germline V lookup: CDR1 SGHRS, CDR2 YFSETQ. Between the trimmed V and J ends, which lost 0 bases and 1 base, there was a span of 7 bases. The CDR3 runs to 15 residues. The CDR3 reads CASSLVTGNTGELFF. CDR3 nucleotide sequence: TGCGCCAGCAGCTTGGTTACAGGGAACACCGGGGAGCTGTTTTTT.

CDR3 sequence reads: CASSLLTSRPDTQYF. The CDR3 DNA reads as TGTGCCAGCAGCCTATTGACTAGTCGTCCCGATACGCAGTATTTT. The chain links TRBV13 to TRBJ2-3; a possible D gene is TRBD2 (6 bases). V lost 5 bases to trimming and J lost 6 bases, with 18 bases between them. Germline CDR1 and CDR2: PRHDT and FYEKMQ (reference sequence). This CDR3 has 15 amino acids.

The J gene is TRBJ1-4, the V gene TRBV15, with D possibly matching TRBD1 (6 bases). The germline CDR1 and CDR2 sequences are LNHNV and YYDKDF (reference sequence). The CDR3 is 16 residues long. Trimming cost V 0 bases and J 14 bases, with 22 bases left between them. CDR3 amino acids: CATSRDNQGYRGLLFF. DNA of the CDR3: TGTGCCACCAGCAGAGATAACCAGGGGTATCGCGGGTTGCTGTTTTTT.

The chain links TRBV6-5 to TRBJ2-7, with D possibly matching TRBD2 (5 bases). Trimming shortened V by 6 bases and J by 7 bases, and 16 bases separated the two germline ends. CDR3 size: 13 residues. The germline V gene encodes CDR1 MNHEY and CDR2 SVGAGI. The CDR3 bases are TGTGCCAGCAGAGGCTCGACTAACCCAGAGCAGTACTTC. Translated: CASRGSTNPEQYF.

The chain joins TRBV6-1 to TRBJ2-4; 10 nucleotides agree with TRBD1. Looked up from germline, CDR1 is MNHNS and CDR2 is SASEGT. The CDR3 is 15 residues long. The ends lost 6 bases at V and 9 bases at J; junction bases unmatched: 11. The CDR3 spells CASSRLGQGIGIQYF. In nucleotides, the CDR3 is TGTGCCAGCAGCCGATTGGGACAGGGGATAGGCATTCAGTACTTC.

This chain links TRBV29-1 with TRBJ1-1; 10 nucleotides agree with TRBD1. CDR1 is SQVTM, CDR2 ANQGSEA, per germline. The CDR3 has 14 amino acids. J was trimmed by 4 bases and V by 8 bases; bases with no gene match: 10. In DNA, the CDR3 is TGCAGCCTAGGACAGGGGGTTACGGGCACTGAAGCTTTCTTT. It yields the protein CSLGQGVTGTEAFF.

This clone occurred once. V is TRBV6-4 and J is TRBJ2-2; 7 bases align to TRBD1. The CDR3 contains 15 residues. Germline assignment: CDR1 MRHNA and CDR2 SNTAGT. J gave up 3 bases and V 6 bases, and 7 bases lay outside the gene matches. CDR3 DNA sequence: TGTGCCAGCAGCCAGGGGGACACCGACACCGGGGAGCTGTTTTTT. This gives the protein CASSQGDTDTGELFF.

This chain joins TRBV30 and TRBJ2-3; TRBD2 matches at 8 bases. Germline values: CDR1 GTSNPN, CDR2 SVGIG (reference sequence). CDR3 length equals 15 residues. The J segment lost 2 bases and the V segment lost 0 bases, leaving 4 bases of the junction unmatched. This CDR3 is CAWSVTSGPTDTQYF. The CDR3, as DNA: TGTGCCTGGAGTGTAACTAGCGGCCCCACAGATACGCAGTATTTT.

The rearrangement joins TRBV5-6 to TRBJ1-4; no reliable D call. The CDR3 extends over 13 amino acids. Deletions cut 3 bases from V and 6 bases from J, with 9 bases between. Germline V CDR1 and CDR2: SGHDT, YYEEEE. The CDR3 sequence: CASSCSRDEKLFF. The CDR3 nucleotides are TGTGCCAGCAGCTGTTCCCGGGATGAAAAACTGTTTTTT.